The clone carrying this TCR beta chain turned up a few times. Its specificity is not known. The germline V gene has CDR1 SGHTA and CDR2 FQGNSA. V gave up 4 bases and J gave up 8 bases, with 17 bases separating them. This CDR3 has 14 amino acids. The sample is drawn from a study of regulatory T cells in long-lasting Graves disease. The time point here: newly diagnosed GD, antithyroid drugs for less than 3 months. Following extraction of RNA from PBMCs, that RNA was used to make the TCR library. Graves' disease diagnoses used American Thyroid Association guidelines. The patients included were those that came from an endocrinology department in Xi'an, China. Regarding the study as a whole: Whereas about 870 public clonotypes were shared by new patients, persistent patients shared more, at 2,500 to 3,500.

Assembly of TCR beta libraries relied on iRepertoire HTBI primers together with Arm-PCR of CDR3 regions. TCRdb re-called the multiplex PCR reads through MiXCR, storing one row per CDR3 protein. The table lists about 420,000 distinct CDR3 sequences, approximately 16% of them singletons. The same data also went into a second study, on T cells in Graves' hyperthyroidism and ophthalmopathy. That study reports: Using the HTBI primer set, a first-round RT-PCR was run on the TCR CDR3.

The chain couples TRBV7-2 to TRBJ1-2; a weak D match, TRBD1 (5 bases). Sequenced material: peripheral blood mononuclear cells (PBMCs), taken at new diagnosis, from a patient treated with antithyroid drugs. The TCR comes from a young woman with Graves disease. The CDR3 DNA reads TGTGCCAGCAGCTCAACAGGCGGTTTCGGCGGCTACACCTTC. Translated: CASSSTGGFGGYTF.